This TCR beta chain was sequenced for a study of T cell repertoires in cytomegalovirus infection. For the study at large: Matching HLA type and CMV infection were both indicated by public TCR beta signatures.

For this clonotype: Its antigen is currently unknown.

Germline V gene lookup returns CDR1 MDHEN and CDR2 SYDVKM. The CDR3 covers 11 residues. The V gene lost 7 bases and the J gene lost 9 bases, with 10 bases spanning the gap. MiXCR, applied by TCRdb to the reads, yields one record per CDR3 protein. The data contain some 71,000 distinct CDR3 sequences, under 30% of them seen just once; the ten biggest clones take up 59%. Study-wide results and caveats: The response measured ex vivo was dominated by TCR beta clonotypes (HLA-C-restricted and CMV-specific). Carriage of CMV together with the relevant HLA was identifiable through cumulative public TCR beta family frequency.

The receptor was derived from a human donor in good health (CMV status not recorded). Some clones in this sample may be carry-over from other donors' samples. The specimen comprised CD8+ T cells from cultured PBMCs, sampled from culture after CMV antigen stimulation. J is TRBJ1-5 and V is TRBV28; possible D gene TRBD1, 5 bases. This chain's CDR3 is CASTSGWPQHF. The DNA for the CDR3 is TGTGCCAGCACCTCAGGGTGGCCCCAGCATTTT.